This TCR beta chain appears in the sequencing data of a study of vaccination and CD4 T cells after COVID-19. The sample holds a few counts of this clonotype. The antigen remains unidentified. Cultured CD4+ T-cell DNA underwent Oncomine TCR Beta short-read sequencing. Using its own MiXCR run on the PCR reads, TCRdb lists one record per CDR3 protein. The table has over 13,000 distinct CDR3 sequences, roughly 20% seen once. Treatment of the sample: approximately 9-day PBMC culture with coronavirus spike peptide pools or control peptides (ViraFEST assay). Antigen-specific T cell expansion with peptide pools preceded TCR sequencing in the ViraFEST approach. Negative selection yielded CD4+ T cells from day-10 cultures. The receptor was isolated from a human donor with COVID-19. Sequencing was performed on cultured CD4+ T cells from blood.

As DNA, the CDR3 is TGTGCCAGCAGCCCCCTCTCATTGTGGGAAAAACTGTTTTTT. This gives the protein CASSPLSLWEKLFF. This rearrangement joins TRBV11-2 to TRBJ1-4; no clear D. Trimming cost V 5 bases and J 8 bases, with 15 bases left between them. Germline V gives CDR1 SGHAT, CDR2 FQNNGV. CDR3 size: 14 residues.